These 3 T cell receptor beta chains originate from one sample sequenced in a study of T-cell memory formation after mild COVID-19. In TCRdb, the 5' RACE reads were re-called with MiXCR into one record per CDR3 protein. The sample shows some 54,000 distinct CDR3 sequences, more than 9% of them seen only once. The sample comprised PBMCs or a T cell subset sorted from them (not recorded which). These receptor sequences come from a man in his late teens or twenties who had mild COVID-19 (a few samples of this study predate the infection). Cell type and time point are not known.

This clonotype was counted between two and nine times. The chain employs TRBV7-2 and TRBJ2-1, with a possible D match to TRBD2 (6 bases). The CDR3 spans 13 residues. Germline loops: CDR1 SGHTA, CDR2 FQGNSA. Trimming removed 7 bases from V and 8 bases from J, with 15 bases in between. The CDR3 DNA reads TGTGCCAGCACGCGGGGTTCGAGCGATGAGCAGTTCTTC. This encodes CASTRGSSDEQFF.

The CDR3 spells CATAPGFSGQTQYF. The DNA of the CDR3 is TGCGCCACCGCCCCGGGGTTCAGCGGCCAGACCCAGTACTTC. The V call is TRBV5-1, the J call TRBJ2-5; tentatively, D is TRBD2 (5 bases). The CDR3 spans 14 residues. Per germline, CDR1 SGHRS and CDR2 YFSETQ. The V gene lost 9 bases and the J gene lost 6 bases, with 21 bases spanning the gap.

CDR3 bases: TGTGCCAGCAACCGAATTACAAACCGCGAATCGGGCTACACCTTC. The encoded protein is CASNRITNRESGYTF. This chain connects TRBV5-5 to TRBJ1-2, with D unresolved. The germline CDR1 and CDR2 sequences are SGHKS and YYEKEE (reference sequence). The CDR3 sequence is 15 residues long. V was trimmed by 6 bases and J by 8 bases, leaving 23 bases between them. Supplemented by reference TRBV5-5 and TRBJ1-2, the full variable domain reads DAGVTQSPTHLIKTRGQQVTLRCSPISGHKSVSWYQQVLGQGPQFIFQYYEKEERGRGNFPDRFSARQFPNYSSELNVNALLLGDSALYLCASNRITNRESGYTFGSGTRLTVV.